These T cell receptor beta chains were read from a single sample in a study of graft-versus-host responses after intestinal transplantation. Assay: immunoSEQ multiplex PCR; the TCRdb copy retains only in-frame clones and omits some. The data contain about 120,000 clones, roughly nine tenths of them seen just once; the ten biggest clones take up over 0.15%. These receptors' antigens are unknown. Here the sequenced sample was unstimulated CD4+ T cells sorted from spleen or lymph node cells, taken before intestinal transplant. These receptor sequences come from a human donor who received an intestinal transplant. Each CDR3 is given with its conserved first and last residue. The D gene is left open where the match is weak. Some rows have no size entry. The others give once, few or many, or a class for an expanded clone.

TRBJ1-1	-	16	TRBV19	-	CASSISRQMMNTEAFF	TGTGCCAGTAGTATCTCTCGACAGATGATGAACACTGAAGCTTTCTTT
TRBJ2-7	-	16	TRBV18	TRBD2	CASSPGGLAGVPEQYF	TGTGCCAGCTCACCAGGGGGACTAGCGGGAGTTCCCGAGCAGTACTTC
TRBJ2-2	-	16	TRBV5-1	TRBD1	CASSLSGTGDTGELFF	TGCGCCAGCAGCTTGTCCGGGACAGGGGACACCGGGGAGCTGTTTTTT
TRBJ1-5	-	14	TRBV28	-	CASSSRQAYQPQHF	TGTGCCAGCAGTTCTCGACAGGCGTATCAGCCCCAGCATTTT
TRBJ1-1	-	15	TRBV14	-	CASSQEWVGSTEAFF	TGTGCCAGCAGCCAAGAATGGGTCGGGAGCACTGAAGCTTTCTTT
TRBJ1-1	-	13	TRBV2	TRBD1	CASRDRVGLEAFF	TGTGCCAGCAGAGACAGGGTTGGCCTTGAAGCTTTCTTT
TRBJ1-2	-	13	TRBV28	-	CASSLWRGYGYTF	TGTGCCAGCAGTTTATGGAGGGGGTATGGCTACACCTTC
TRBJ2-7	-	14	TRBV9	-	CASSVTGLGYEQYF	TGTGCCAGCAGCGTCACAGGATTGGGATACGAGCAGTACTTC
TRBJ1-1	-	12	TRBV18	-	CASSQQGTEAFF	TGTGCCAGCTCACAACAGGGCACTGAAGCTTTCTTT
TRBJ1-2	-	15	TRBV27	-	CASSPPGGEGYGYTF	TGTGCCAGCAGTCCCCCGGGCGGGGAGGGCTATGGCTACACCTTC
TRBJ2-2	-	16	TRBV7-9	-	CASSLWGGSNTGELFF	TGTGCCAGCAGCTTATGGGGGGGCTCGAACACCGGGGAGCTGTTTTTT
TRBJ2-3	once	14	TRBV5-1	-	CASSLVGSRDTQYF	TGCGCCAGCAGCTTGGTTGGGAGTAGAGATACGCAGTATTTT
TRBJ2-2	-	17	TRBV7-9	TRBD2	CASSLTSGGSNTGELFF	TGTGCCAGCAGCTTGACTAGCGGGGGATCGAACACCGGGGAGCTGTTTTTT
TRBJ1-2	-	14	TRBV27	-	CASSGSGSGAGYTF	TGTGCCAGCAGTGGGTCCGGGTCGGGAGCTGGCTACACCTTC